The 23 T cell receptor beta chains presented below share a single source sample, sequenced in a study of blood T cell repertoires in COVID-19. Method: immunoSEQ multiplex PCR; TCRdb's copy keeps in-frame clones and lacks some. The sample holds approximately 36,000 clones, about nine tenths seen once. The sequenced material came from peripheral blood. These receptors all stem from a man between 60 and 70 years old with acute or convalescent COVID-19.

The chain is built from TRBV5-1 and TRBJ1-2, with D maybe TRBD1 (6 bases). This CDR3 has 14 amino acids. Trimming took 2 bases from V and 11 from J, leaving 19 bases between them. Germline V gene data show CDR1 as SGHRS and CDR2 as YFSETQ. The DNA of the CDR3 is TGCGCCAGCAGCTTACAGGGAGAACTCAAAAGATACACCTTC. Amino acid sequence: CASSLQGELKRYTF.

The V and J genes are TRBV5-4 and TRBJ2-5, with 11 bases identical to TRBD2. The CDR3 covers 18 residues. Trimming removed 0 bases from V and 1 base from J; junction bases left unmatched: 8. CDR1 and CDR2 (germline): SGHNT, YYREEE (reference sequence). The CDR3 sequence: CASSLALGLADLQETQYF. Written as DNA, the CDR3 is TGTGCCAGCAGCTTGGCCTTGGGACTAGCGGACCTCCAAGAGACCCAGTACTTC.

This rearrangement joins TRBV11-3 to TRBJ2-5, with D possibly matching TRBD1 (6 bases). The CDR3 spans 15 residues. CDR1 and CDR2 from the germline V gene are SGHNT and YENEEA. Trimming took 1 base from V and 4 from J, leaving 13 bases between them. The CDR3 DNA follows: TGTGCCAGCAGCTTAGGTGGGGGCCGGAGAGAGACCCAGTACTTC. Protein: CASSLGGGRRETQYF.

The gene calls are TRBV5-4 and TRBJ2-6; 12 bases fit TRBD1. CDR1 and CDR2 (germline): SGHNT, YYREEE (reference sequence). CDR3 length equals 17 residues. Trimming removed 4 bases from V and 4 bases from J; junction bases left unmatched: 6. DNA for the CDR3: TGTGCCAGCAGCCGGGGACAGGGGGCTTCGGGGGCCAACGTCCTGACTTTC. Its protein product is CASSRGQGASGANVLTF.

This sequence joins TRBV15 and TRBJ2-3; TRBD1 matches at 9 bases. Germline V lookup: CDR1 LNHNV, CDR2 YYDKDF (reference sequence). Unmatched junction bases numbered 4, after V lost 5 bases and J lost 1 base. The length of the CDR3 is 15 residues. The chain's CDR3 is CATSSRTGGTDTQYF. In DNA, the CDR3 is TGTGCCACCAGCTCCCGGACAGGGGGCACAGATACGCAGTATTTT. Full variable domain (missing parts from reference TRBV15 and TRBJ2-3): DAMVIQNPRYQVTQFGKPVTLSCSQTLNHNVMYWYQQKSSQAPKLLFHYYDKDFNNEADTPDNFQSRRPNTSFCFLDIRSPGLGDTAMYLCATSSRTGGTDTQYFGPGTRLTVL.

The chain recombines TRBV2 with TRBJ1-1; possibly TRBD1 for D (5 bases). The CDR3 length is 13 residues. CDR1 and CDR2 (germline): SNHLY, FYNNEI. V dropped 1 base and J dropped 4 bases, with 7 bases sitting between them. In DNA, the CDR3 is TGTGCCAGCAGTGAAGGCAGGGTCACTGAAGCTTTCTTT. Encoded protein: CASSEGRVTEAFF.

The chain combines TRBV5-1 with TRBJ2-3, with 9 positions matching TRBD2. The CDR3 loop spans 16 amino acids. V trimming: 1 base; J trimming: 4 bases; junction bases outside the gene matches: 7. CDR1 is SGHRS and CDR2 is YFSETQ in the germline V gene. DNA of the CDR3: TGCGCCAGCAGCTTGAGGGTAGCGGGAGTTTCAGATACGCAGTATTTT. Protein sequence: CASSLRVAGVSDTQYF.

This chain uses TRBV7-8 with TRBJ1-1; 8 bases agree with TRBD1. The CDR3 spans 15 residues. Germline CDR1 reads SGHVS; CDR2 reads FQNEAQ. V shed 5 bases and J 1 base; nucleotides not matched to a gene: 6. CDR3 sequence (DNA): TGTGCCAGCAGCCCACAGACAGGGGAGAACACTGAAGCTTTCTTT. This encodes CASSPQTGENTEAFF.

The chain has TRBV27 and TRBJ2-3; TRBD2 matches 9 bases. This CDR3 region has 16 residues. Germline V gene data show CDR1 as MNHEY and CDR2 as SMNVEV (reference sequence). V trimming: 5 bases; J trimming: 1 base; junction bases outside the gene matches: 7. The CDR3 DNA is TGTGCCAGCAGTCCCCTAGCGGGACCGCGCACAGATACGCAGTATTTT. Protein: CASSPLAGPRTDTQYF.

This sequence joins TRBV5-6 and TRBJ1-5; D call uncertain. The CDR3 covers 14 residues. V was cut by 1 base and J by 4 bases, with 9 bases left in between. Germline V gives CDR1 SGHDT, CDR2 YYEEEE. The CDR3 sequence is CASSLRWENQPQHF. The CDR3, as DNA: TGTGCCAGCAGCTTGAGGTGGGAGAATCAGCCCCAGCATTTT.

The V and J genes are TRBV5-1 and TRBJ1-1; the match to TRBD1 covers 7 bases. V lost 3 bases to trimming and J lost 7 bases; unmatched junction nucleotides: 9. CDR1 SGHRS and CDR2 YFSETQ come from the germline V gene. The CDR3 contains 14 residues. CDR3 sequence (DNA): TGCGCCAGCAGCTCTAACCCGGGACAGCTTGAAGCTTTCTTT. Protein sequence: CASSSNPGQLEAFF.

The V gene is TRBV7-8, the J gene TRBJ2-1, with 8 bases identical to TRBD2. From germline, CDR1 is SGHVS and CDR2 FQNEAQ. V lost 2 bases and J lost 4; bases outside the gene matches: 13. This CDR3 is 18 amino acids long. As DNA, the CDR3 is TGTGCCAGCAGCTTAAGGGAAGCGGGAGCAATCATATACAATGAGCAGTTCTTC. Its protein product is CASSLREAGAIIYNEQFF.

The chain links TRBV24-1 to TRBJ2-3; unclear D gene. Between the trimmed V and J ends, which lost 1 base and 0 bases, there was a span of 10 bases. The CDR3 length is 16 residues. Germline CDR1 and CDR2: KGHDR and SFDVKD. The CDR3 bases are TGTGCCACCAGTGATTTAAAAGCGCCTAGCACAGATACGCAGTATTTT. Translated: CATSDLKAPSTDTQYF.

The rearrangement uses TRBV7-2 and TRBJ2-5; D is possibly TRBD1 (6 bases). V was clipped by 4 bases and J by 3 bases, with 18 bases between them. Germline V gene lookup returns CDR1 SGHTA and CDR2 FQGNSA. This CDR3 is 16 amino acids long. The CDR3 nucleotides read TGTGCCAGCAGCTCCCCGACAGGTAGAACGAAAGAGACCCAGTACTTC. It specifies CASSSPTGRTKETQYF.

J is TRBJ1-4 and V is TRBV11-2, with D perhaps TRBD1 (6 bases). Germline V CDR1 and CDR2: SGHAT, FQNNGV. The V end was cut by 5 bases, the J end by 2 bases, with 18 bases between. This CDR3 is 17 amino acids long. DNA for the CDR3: TGTGCCAGCAGCAGAGTTATGGGAGGGGGGACTAATGAAAAACTGTTTTTT. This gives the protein CASSRVMGGGTNEKLFF.

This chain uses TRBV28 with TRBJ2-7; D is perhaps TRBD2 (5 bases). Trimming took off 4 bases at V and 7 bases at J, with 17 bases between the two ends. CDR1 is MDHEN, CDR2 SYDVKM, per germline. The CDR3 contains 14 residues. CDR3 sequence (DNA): TGTGCCAGCAGTTCCCAAGGAAAGCTAGCTGAGCAGTACTTC. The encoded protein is CASSSQGKLAEQYF.

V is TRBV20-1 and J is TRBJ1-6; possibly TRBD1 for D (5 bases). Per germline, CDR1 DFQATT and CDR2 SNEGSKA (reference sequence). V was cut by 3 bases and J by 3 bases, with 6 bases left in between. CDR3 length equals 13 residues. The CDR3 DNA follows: TGCAGTGCTAGTCAGGGCTATAATTCACCCCTCCACTTT. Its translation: CSASQGYNSPLHF.

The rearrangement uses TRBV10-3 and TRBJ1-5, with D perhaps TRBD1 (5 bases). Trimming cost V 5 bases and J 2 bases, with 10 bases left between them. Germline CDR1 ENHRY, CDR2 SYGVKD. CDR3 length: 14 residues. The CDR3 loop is CAISREQGNQPQHF. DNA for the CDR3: TGTGCCATCAGTAGGGAACAGGGCAATCAGCCCCAGCATTTT.

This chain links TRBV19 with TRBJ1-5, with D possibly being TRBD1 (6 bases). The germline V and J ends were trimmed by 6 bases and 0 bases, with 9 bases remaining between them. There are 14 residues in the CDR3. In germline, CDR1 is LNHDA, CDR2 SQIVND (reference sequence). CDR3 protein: CASSRGGSNQPQHF. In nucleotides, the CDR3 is TGTGCCAGTAGCCGAGGGGGTAGCAATCAGCCCCAGCATTTT. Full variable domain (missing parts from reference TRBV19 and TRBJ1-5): DGGITQSPKYLFRKEGQNVTLSCEQNLNHDAMYWYRQDPGQGLRLIYYSQIVNDFQKGDIAEGYSVSREKKESFPLTVTSAQKNPTAFYLCASSRGGSNQPQHFGDGTRLSIL.

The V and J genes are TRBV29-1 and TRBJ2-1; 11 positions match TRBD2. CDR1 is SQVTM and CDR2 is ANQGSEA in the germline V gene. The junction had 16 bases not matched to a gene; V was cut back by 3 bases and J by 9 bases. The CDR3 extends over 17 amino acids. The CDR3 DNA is TGCAGCGTTGAGGATGGGGTAGCGGGAGGGCCGGTGGGTGAGCAGTTCTTC. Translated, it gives CSVEDGVAGGPVGEQFF.

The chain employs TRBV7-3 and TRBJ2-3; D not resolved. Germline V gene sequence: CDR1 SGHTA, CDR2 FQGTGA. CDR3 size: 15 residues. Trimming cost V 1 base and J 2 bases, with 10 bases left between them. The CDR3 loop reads CASSLISSATDTQYF. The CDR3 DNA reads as TGTGCCAGCAGCTTAATATCTAGTGCCACAGATACGCAGTATTTT.

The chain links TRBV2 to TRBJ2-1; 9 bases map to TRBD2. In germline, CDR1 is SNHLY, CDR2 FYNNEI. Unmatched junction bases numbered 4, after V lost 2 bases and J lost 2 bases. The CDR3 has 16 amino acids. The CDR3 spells CASSEQASGTYNEQFF. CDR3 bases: TGTGCCAGCAGTGAACAGGCTAGCGGGACCTACAATGAGCAGTTCTTC.

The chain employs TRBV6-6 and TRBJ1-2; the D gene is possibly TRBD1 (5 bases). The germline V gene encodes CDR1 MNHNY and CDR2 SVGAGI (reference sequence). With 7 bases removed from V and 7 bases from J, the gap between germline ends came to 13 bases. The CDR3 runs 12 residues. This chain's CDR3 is CASTNMGGGYTF. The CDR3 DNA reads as TGTGCCAGCACTAACATGGGGGGTGGCTACACCTTC.